This TCR beta chain was recorded in a study of response to subunit inactivated influenza vaccine (dated by TCRdb to 2017 to 2018). Background on the whole study: Deep quantitative T cell receptor repertoire profiling was used in the study to track responses to a trivalent subunit inactivated influenza vaccine. Results the study describes overall, beyond this receptor: The authors suggested that each seasonal influenza vaccination may recruit only a limited number of new T cells.

The CDR3 spans 16 residues, from the cysteine through the phenylalanine. Only the CDR3 DNA is retained, 48 bases long and in frame from the first base. CDR1 and CDR2 are drawn from the germline V gene: MNHEY, SVGAGI. At the junction V is shortened by 2 bases and J by 1 base; bases outside the gene matches: 7. About this clonotype: What this receptor recognizes is not known. Base-call qualities are not available, and no considerably larger clone is one nucleotide away.

Library creation used RT-PCR. Sequencing used an Illumina HiSeq 2500. TCRdb handled the public reads itself, with Q25 trimming in fastp and clone calling in MiXCR, and kept productive beta chains. Entries are consolidated by CDR3 protein sequence, retaining the most common genes and DNA. The sample table records just under 250,000 distinct CDR3 sequences; roughly an eighth of these occur just once. Over 6.5% of the sample belongs to the ten largest clones. The rearrangement combines TRBV6-5 with TRBJ2-5, with TRBD1 matching 7 junction bases. Sequencing used non-naive T cells sorted from PBMCs, obtained 14 to 15 days before vaccination. The cell subset or site label of this sample denotes: memory T cell fraction. The receptor was isolated from a man aged 50-59 years who received an inactivated influenza vaccine. Donor details come from another sample of the same person, matched by shared clones. The sequenced DNA: TGTGCCAGCAGTTACCTCCCGGACAGGTCCCAAGAGACCCAGTACTTC. Translated, this is CASSYLPDRSQETQYF.